The 18 T cell receptor beta chains presented below share a single source sample, sequenced in a study of CD8+ T cells in alopecia areata. Following extraction, RNA underwent reverse transcription to cDNA, which served as the sequencing template. Generated by immunoSEQ multiplex PCR, the TCRdb table keeps only in-frame clones and is missing some. Of a few hundred thousand clones in the sample, less than 45% were seen once. The treatment denotes: oral pan-JAK inhibitor, 5-10 mg twice daily. Sample: CD4+ T cells sorted from blood, taken between weeks 30 and 35, from a patient treated with tofacitinib. The source is a human donor with alopecia areata.

This chain links TRBV6-5 with TRBJ1-5, with a possible D match to TRBD1 (6 bases). The CDR3 length is 15 residues. The V gene's germline CDR1 is MNHEY and CDR2 SVGAGI. Trimming removed 6 bases at V and 2 bases at J, with 14 bases between. In DNA form, the CDR3 reads TGTGCCAGCAGAGCCAGGGCAGGGGGCAATCAGCCCCAGCATTTT. Amino acids: CASRARAGGNQPQHF.

This clone was found a few times. J is TRBJ2-3 and V is TRBV30; 7 nucleotides match TRBD1. The CDR3 covers 15 residues. Germline trimming cut 3 bases from V and 1 base from J; bases unmatched to any gene: 7. CDR1 and CDR2 (germline): GTSNPN, SVGIG (reference sequence). CDR3 in DNA: TGTGCCTGGAGCAGACAGGGCGTAGGCACAGATACGCAGTATTTT. Encoded protein: CAWSRQGVGTDTQYF.

J is TRBJ2-7 and V is TRBV7-9; TRBD2 matches at 7 bases. The CDR3 runs to 16 residues. From germline, CDR1 is SEHNR and CDR2 FQNEAQ (reference sequence). Trimming took 5 bases from V and 0 from J; bases not matched to a gene: 10. CDR3 sequence reads: CASSRALGGSSYEQYF. The CDR3, as DNA: TGTGCCAGCAGCCGGGCCCTCGGGGGGAGCTCCTACGAGCAGTACTTC.

Only a few counts were recorded for this clone. This chain connects TRBV6-6 to TRBJ2-7, with 8 positions matching TRBD1. CDR3 length equals 15 residues. CDR1 MNHNY and CDR2 SVGAGI come from the germline V gene (reference sequence). V lost 5 bases to trimming and J lost 4 bases; unmatched junction nucleotides: 10. In nucleotides, the CDR3 is TGTGCCAGCAGTCCCCCTGGACAGGGTGGGTACGAGCAGTACTTC. It yields the protein CASSPPGQGGYEQYF.

The rearrangement uses TRBV9 and TRBJ1-5; D possibly corresponds to TRBD1 (5 bases). Germline loops: CDR1 SGDLS, CDR2 YYNGEE. This CDR3 has 13 amino acids. V lost 4 bases and J lost 4, with 9 bases in between. CDR3 residues: CASSLTENQPQHF. CDR3 nucleotides: TGTGCCAGCAGCTTGACAGAGAATCAGCCCCAGCATTTT.

This clone was seen more than once but under ten times. The genes are TRBV5-1 and TRBJ2-3, with 10 positions matching TRBD1. V was clipped by 4 bases and J by 5 bases; unmatched bases: 10. Germline CDR1 is SGHRS and CDR2 is YFSETQ. The CDR3 spans 16 residues. The CDR3 bases are TGCGCCAGCAGCCCAAGCCCCCGGGACAGGGGAGATACGCAGTATTTT. It encodes CASSPSPRDRGDTQYF.

This clone was seen a handful of times. V is TRBV15 and J is TRBJ2-3; 8 bases align to TRBD2. The CDR3 length is 15 residues. The germline V gene has CDR1 LNHNV and CDR2 YYDKDF (reference sequence). Trimming removed 3 bases from V and 5 bases from J; junction bases left unmatched: 7. As DNA, the CDR3 is TGTGCCACCAGCAGGTTAAGCGGGGGCTTAGATACGCAGTATTTT. Translation: CATSRLSGGLDTQYF. Complete variable domain (other parts from reference TRBV15 and TRBJ2-3): DAMVIQNPRYQVTQFGKPVTLSCSQTLNHNVMYWYQQKSSQAPKLLFHYYDKDFNNEADTPDNFQSRRPNTSFCFLDIRSPGLGDTAMYLCATSRLSGGLDTQYFGPGTRLTVL.

V is TRBV29-1 and J is TRBJ1-1; a weak D match, TRBD1 (5 bases). The CDR3 runs 13 residues. CDR1 is SQVTM, CDR2 ANQGSEA, per germline. Trimming stripped 2 bases from V and 3 bases from J, with 10 bases between. For the CDR3, the DNA is TGCAGCGTTGAAAGGCAGGGACACACTGAAGCTTTCTTT. The encoded protein is CSVERQGHTEAFF.

This clone appeared a few times. The rearrangement links TRBV23-1 to TRBJ2-5; 7 nucleotides line up with TRBD1. TRBV23-1 is reported as an ORF; its role is uncertain. The CDR3 contains 18 residues. Germline trimming cut 4 bases from V and 3 bases from J; bases unmatched to any gene: 17. As DNA, the CDR3 is TGCGCCAGCAGTCCTAATCCGGGACAGCAAACGTTCAAAGAGACCCAGTACTTC. Its translation is CASSPNPGQQTFKETQYF.

The genes are TRBV4-1 and TRBJ1-2, with TRBD1 identical over 7 bases. Germline CDR1 and CDR2: MGHRA and YSYEKL. CDR3 size: 16 residues. J lost 7 bases, V lost 0 bases, and 11 bases had no gene match. The CDR3 DNA sequence: TGCGCCAGCAGCCAAGATCTGCGGAGGGGGCCTCGTGGCTACACCTTC. Translated: CASSQDLRRGPRGYTF.

The chain combines TRBV30 with TRBJ2-4; TRBD1 matches at 10 bases. The germline CDR1 and CDR2 sequences are GTSNPN and SVGIG (reference sequence). V was pared by 4 bases and J by 1 base, with 10 bases of the junction left unmatched. This CDR3 spans 17 amino acids. The CDR3 coding sequence is TGTGCCTGGACCCGAAGGGGACAGGGGTTGGCCAAAAACATTCAGTACTTC. Residues: CAWTRRGQGLAKNIQYF.

The chain has TRBV6-5 and TRBJ1-2; D is uncertain. The V gene lost 4 bases and the J gene lost 0 bases, with 6 bases spanning the gap. Per germline, CDR1 MNHEY and CDR2 SVGAGI. The length of the CDR3 is 13 residues. The CDR3 is CASSSPANYGYTF. The DNA for the CDR3 is TGTGCCAGCAGTTCTCCGGCTAACTATGGCTACACCTTC.

This chain connects TRBV30 to TRBJ1-4; maybe TRBD1 (5 bases). The germline CDR1 and CDR2 sequences are GTSNPN and SVGIG (reference sequence). This CDR3 contains 14 residues. V was pared by 2 bases and J by 3 bases, with 10 bases between. CDR3 loop: CAWSLQVPNEKLFF. CDR3 nucleotides: TGTGCCTGGAGTCTACAGGTCCCTAATGAAAAACTGTTTTTT. The entire variable domain, with the rest obtained from reference TRBV30 and TRBJ1-4, is as follows: SQTIHQWPATLVQPVGSPLSLECTVEGTSNPNLYWYRQAAGRGLQLLFYSVGIGQISSEVPQNLSASRPQDRQFILSSKKLLLSDSGFYLCAWSLQVPNEKLFFGSGTQLSVL.

This clone was found a few times. The chain carries TRBV7-9 and TRBJ2-5, with no clear D. V was cut by 1 base and J by 1 base, with 7 bases left in between. Germline-derived CDR1 and CDR2 are SEHNR and FQNEAQ (reference sequence). The CDR3 is 14 amino acids. The CDR3 nucleotides are TGTGCCAGCAGCTTAGGCCAGGCCCAAGAGACCCAGTACTTC. Translation gives CASSLGQAQETQYF.

This sequence joins TRBV10-3 and TRBJ2-7; 7 positions agree with TRBD1. V shed 3 bases and J 3 bases; nucleotides not matched to a gene: 2. Germline lookup yields CDR1 ENHRY and CDR2 SYGVKD. This CDR3 is built from 13 residues. The CDR3 protein is CAISDGTVYEQYF. The DNA of the CDR3 is TGTGCCATCAGTGATGGGACAGTCTACGAGCAGTACTTC.

J is TRBJ2-1 and V is TRBV7-6; 8 nucleotides align to TRBD2. V lost 5 bases, J lost 4 bases, and 10 bases stayed unmatched. The CDR3 is made up of 16 amino acids. The germline V gene has CDR1 SGHVS and CDR2 FNYEAQ. The CDR3 sequence is CASSRYGGTRYNEQFF. CDR3 DNA sequence: TGTGCCAGCAGCCGGTATGGCGGGACTAGATACAATGAGCAGTTCTTC.

Turning to this clone: Other DNA sequences of this sample code for an identical CDR3. The V gene is TRBV7-2, the J gene TRBJ1-1; no definite D call. The CDR3 is 12 residues long. Germline CDR1 reads SGHTA; CDR2 reads FQGNSA. V was shortened by 5 bases and J by 5 bases, with 9 bases between the two germline ends. Here the CDR3 DNA reads TGTGCCAGCAGCCTGCTGGGGACTGAAGCTTTCTTT. Translating it yields CASSLLGTEAFF.

This clone showed up just a few times. The DNA for the CDR3 is TGTGCCAGCAGCCTGGGGAGTAGTGGCACAGATACGCAGTATTTT. It translates to CASSLGSSGTDTQYF. This chain uses TRBV6-5 with TRBJ2-3; TRBD2 might be the D (5 bases). Trimming took off 6 bases at V and 1 base at J, with 14 bases between the two ends. Germline CDR1 is MNHEY and CDR2 is SVGAGI. The CDR3 is 15 residues long.